Listed below are T cell receptor beta chains from one sample, sequenced in a study of metastatic and nonmetastatic thyroid tumors. TCRdb re-analyzed the PCR reads using MiXCR. The sample lists 7,000 to 10,000 clones, roughly a quarter occurring once. The sequencing sample was made of tumor tissue. The source is a female donor with papillary thyroid cancer or a benign thyroid nodule (not recorded which). Some clones in this sample may be carry-over from other donors' samples. CDR3s include the opening cysteine and the closing phenylalanine or tryptophan. The order of the fields is clone size, CDR3 length, D gene, V gene, J gene, CDR3 protein, CDR3 DNA. The D gene is left open where the match is weak. Size is omitted from some rows. Given values are once, few, many or a class for expanded clones.

clone_size: many; cdr3_length: 15; d_call: .; v_call: TRBV9; j_call: TRBJ2-3; cdr3_aa: CASSVSVRSTDTQYF; cdr3_nt: TGTGCCAGCAGCGTAAGCGTCAGGTCTACAGATACGCAGTATTTT
clone_size: many; cdr3_length: 15; d_call: .; v_call: TRBV10-3; j_call: TRBJ2-6; cdr3_aa: CAISDTNTGANVLTF; cdr3_nt: TGTGCCATCAGTGATACCAATACTGGGGCCAACGTCCTGACTTTC
clone_size: .; cdr3_length: 16; d_call: TRBD1; v_call: TRBV5-1; j_call: TRBJ1-6; cdr3_aa: CASSARQGGFESPLHF; cdr3_nt: TGCGCCAGCAGCGCCCGACAGGGAGGCTTCGAGTCACCCCTCCACTTT
clone_size: many; cdr3_length: 14; d_call: .; v_call: TRBV30; j_call: TRBJ2-1; cdr3_aa: CAWSVSGARGEQFF; cdr3_nt: TGTGCCTGGAGTGTTTCGGGAGCTCGGGGTGAGCAGTTCTTC
clone_size: .; cdr3_length: 15; d_call: TRBD2; v_call: TRBV4-3; j_call: TRBJ2-2; cdr3_aa: CASSQELAASGELFF; cdr3_nt: TGCGCCAGCAGCCAAGAGCTAGCGGCCTCCGGGGAGCTGTTTTTT
clone_size: .; cdr3_length: 16; d_call: TRBD1; v_call: TRBV20-1; j_call: TRBJ2-3; cdr3_aa: CSAPLDRGLAWDTQYF; cdr3_nt: TGCAGTGCTCCCCTGGACAGGGGGCTCGCGTGGGATACGCAGTATTTT
clone_size: many; cdr3_length: 15; d_call: .; v_call: TRBV19; j_call: TRBJ2-3; cdr3_aa: CASSPGPALSDTQYF; cdr3_nt: TGTGCCAGTAGTCCGGGACCCGCATTGTCAGATACGCAGTATTTT
clone_size: many; cdr3_length: 11; d_call: .; v_call: TRBV18; j_call: TRBJ1-2; cdr3_aa: CASSNQYGYTF; cdr3_nt: TGTGCCAGTTCGAACCAATATGGCTACACCTTC
clone_size: many; cdr3_length: 15; d_call: .; v_call: TRBV6-4; j_call: TRBJ2-3; cdr3_aa: CASSLRVGGLDTQYF; cdr3_nt: TGTGCCAGCAGCCTCCGGGTAGGGGGTTTAGATACGCAGTATTTT
clone_size: many; cdr3_length: 14; d_call: .; v_call: TRBV7-6; j_call: TRBJ1-1; cdr3_aa: CASSLGGLDTEAFF; cdr3_nt: TGTGCCAGCAGCTTAGGAGGGCTGGACACTGAAGCTTTCTTT
clone_size: many; cdr3_length: 14; d_call: .; v_call: TRBV30; j_call: TRBJ1-5; cdr3_aa: CAWSASGFNQPQHF; cdr3_nt: TGTGCCTGGAGTGCTTCCGGGTTCAATCAGCCCCAGCATTTT
clone_size: .; cdr3_length: 13; d_call: .; v_call: TRBV27; j_call: TRBJ2-7; cdr3_aa: CASSVDLGYEQYF; cdr3_nt: TGTGCCAGCAGCGTAGACCTGGGATACGAGCAGTACTTC
clone_size: medium-sized; cdr3_length: 13; d_call: .; v_call: TRBV4-3; j_call: TRBJ1-1; cdr3_aa: CASSQSPGTEAFF; cdr3_nt: TGCGCCAGCAGCCAATCCCCGGGGACTGAAGCTTTCTTT
clone_size: .; cdr3_length: 17; d_call: .; v_call: TRBV11-2; j_call: TRBJ2-1; cdr3_aa: CASSLGWWGLSGSEQFF; cdr3_nt: TGTGCCAGCAGCCTAGGATGGTGGGGACTCTCGGGAAGCGAGCAGTTCTTC
clone_size: few; cdr3_length: 12; d_call: .; v_call: TRBV19; j_call: TRBJ1-1; cdr3_aa: CASRFWGDEAFF; cdr3_nt: TGTGCCAGTAGATTTTGGGGGGACGAAGCTTTCTTT
clone_size: medium-sized; cdr3_length: 16; d_call: .; v_call: TRBV2; j_call: TRBJ2-7; cdr3_aa: CASSEAHGGASYEQYF; cdr3_nt: TGTGCCAGCAGTGAAGCGCATGGTGGGGCATCCTACGAGCAGTACTTC
clone_size: few; cdr3_length: 15; d_call: TRBD2; v_call: TRBV6-1; j_call: TRBJ2-1; cdr3_aa: CASSTLAGGPNEQFF; cdr3_nt: TGTGCCAGCAGCACACTAGCGGGAGGGCCAAATGAGCAGTTCTTC
clone_size: many; cdr3_length: 13; d_call: .; v_call: TRBV5-5; j_call: TRBJ2-3; cdr3_aa: CASTRDTPDTQYF; cdr3_nt: TGTGCCAGCACGAGGGACACTCCAGATACGCAGTATTTT
clone_size: few; cdr3_length: 14; d_call: TRBD2; v_call: TRBV28; j_call: TRBJ2-7; cdr3_aa: CACISGTSRHEQYF; cdr3_nt: TGTGCCTGCATCTCGGGGACTAGCCGGCACGAGCAGTACTTC
clone_size: medium-sized; cdr3_length: 13; d_call: .; v_call: TRBV12-3/TRBV12-4; j_call: TRBJ1-3; cdr3_aa: CASSLENGNTIYF; cdr3_nt: TGTGCCAGCAGCCTGGAGAATGGAAACACCATATATTTT
clone_size: once; cdr3_length: 14; d_call: .; v_call: TRBV3-1; j_call: TRBJ1-2; cdr3_aa: CASSFRTANYGYTF; cdr3_nt: TGTGCCAGCAGCTTCCGGACAGCTAACTATGGCTACACCTTC
clone_size: medium-sized; cdr3_length: 14; d_call: .; v_call: TRBV5-1; j_call: TRBJ1-2; cdr3_aa: CASSGGVYQGGYTF; cdr3_nt: TGCGCCAGCAGCGGCGGGGTATATCAAGGTGGCTACACCTTC